These T cell receptor beta chains were read from a single sample in a study of CD8 T cells in ankylosing spondylitis. In TCRdb, the 5' RACE reads were re-called with MiXCR into one record per CDR3 protein. The sample shows around 280,000 distinct CDR3 sequences, around 19% of them seen only once. Sequencing used blood, either unsorted or a sorted T cell fraction (not recorded which). Receptors originate from a male donor with ankylosing spondylitis or in good health (not recorded which). Each CDR3 is given with its conserved first and last residue. A D gene is named only where the DNA matches it firmly. Only some rows state a clone size, as once, few, many or a class for expanded clones.

>-|TRBJ2-5|TRBD2|TRBV18
CASSPLAAGETQYF
TGTGCCAGCTCACCACTGGCAGCGGGGGAGACCCAGTACTTC
>few|TRBJ1-2|TRBD1|TRBV9
CASSGNRGSGGGYTF
TGTGCCAGCAGCGGAAACAGGGGGTCAGGTGGTGGCTACACCTTC
>-|TRBJ2-1|-|TRBV6-5
CASSYIGQGSYNEQFF
TGTGCCAGCAGTTACATCGGGCAGGGATCCTACAATGAGCAGTTCTTC
>-|TRBJ1-3|-|TRBV7-9
CASSLEQGYAGNTIYF
TGTGCCAGCAGCTTAGAACAGGGATACGCTGGAAACACCATATATTTT
>few|TRBJ2-2|-|TRBV9
CASSPQGPREANTGELFF
TGTGCCAGCAGCCCCCAAGGCCCCAGGGAGGCGAACACCGGGGAGCTGTTTTTT
>-|TRBJ1-1|-|TRBV7-9
CASGVLTEAFF
TGTGCCAGCGGGGTTCTAACTGAAGCTTTCTTT
>-|TRBJ1-3|-|TRBV5-1
CASSLSTPSSGNTIYF
TGCGCCAGCAGCTTGTCGACACCGAGCTCTGGAAACACCATATATTTT
>few|TRBJ2-4|TRBD1|TRBV11-1
CASSLERTGLAKNIQYF
TGTGCCAGCAGCTTAGAGCGGACAGGTTTAGCCAAAAACATTCAGTACTTC
>-|TRBJ2-1|-|TRBV29-1
CSALPADFSYNAQFF
TGCAGCGCCCTGCCGGCGGACTTCTCCTACAATGCGCAGTTCTTC
>-|TRBJ2-6|-|TRBV20-1
CSAGPQGQYSGANVLTF
TGCAGTGCTGGACCTCAGGGACAATACTCTGGGGCCAACGTCCTGACTTTC
>-|TRBJ2-1|-|TRBV9
CASSVDGGIVYNEQFF
TGTGCCAGCAGCGTAGATGGGGGGATTGTTTACAATGAGCAGTTCTTC
>-|TRBJ2-3|TRBD1|TRBV6-1
CASSGDRIRTDTQYF
TGTGCCAGCAGTGGGGACAGGATCCGCACAGATACGCAGTATTTT
>-|TRBJ1-3|-|TRBV12-3/TRBV12-4
CASSFRGGNTIYF
TGTGCCAGCAGTTTCAGGGGTGGAAACACCATATATTTT
>-|TRBJ2-3|-|TRBV5-5
CASSFVGVTDTQYF
TGTGCCAGCAGCTTCGTAGGGGTGACAGATACGCAGTATTTT
>many|TRBJ2-5|-|TRBV5-1
CASSLGRLQETQYF
TGCGCCAGCAGCTTGGGGCGACTACAAGAGACCCAGTACTTC
>few|TRBJ1-5|-|TRBV27
CASSLSVALGGNQPQHF
TGTGCCAGCAGTTTATCAGTGGCCCTCGGCGGCAATCAGCCCCAGCATTTT
>-|TRBJ2-1|-|TRBV12-3/TRBV12-4
CASSLGDLSYNEQFF
TGTGCCAGCAGTTTAGGTGACCTTTCCTACAATGAGCAGTTCTTC
>-|TRBJ1-1|-|TRBV5-1
CASSLSGQPNTEAFF
TGCGCCAGCAGCTTGTCAGGACAACCGAACACTGAAGCTTTCTTT
>-|TRBJ1-2|-|TRBV15
CATSRDRTGIGGYTF
TGTGCCACCAGCAGAGATCGTACAGGAATAGGTGGCTACACCTTC
>-|TRBJ2-5|-|TRBV12-3/TRBV12-4
CASSFALGKRNGGQETQYF
TGTGCCAGCAGTTTTGCCCTGGGGAAGAGAAATGGGGGGCAAGAGACCCAGTACTTC
>-|TRBJ2-3|-|TRBV6-1
CASTRGGRTSTDTQYF
TGTGCCAGCACCCGAGGTGGTAGAACTAGCACAGATACGCAGTATTTT
>-|TRBJ1-1|-|TRBV10-3
CATLLAVNTEAFF
TGTGCAACACTCTTGGCAGTGAACACTGAAGCTTTCTTT
>-|TRBJ1-5|-|TRBV6-1
CASAHRSGAGGNQPQHF
TGTGCCAGCGCTCACCGATCGGGGGCTGGGGGCAATCAGCCCCAGCATTTT